This T cell receptor (beta chain) comes out of a study of blood T cell repertoires in COVID-19. In the study overall: Acute-phase and convalescent COVID-19 samples originated in the United States, Italy and Spain.

The germline V gene encodes CDR1 MDHEN and CDR2 SYDVKM. The junction had 12 bases not matched to a gene; V was cut back by 4 bases and J by 7 bases. The CDR3 covers 15 residues. TCRdb keeps only in-frame clones here, not all; method: immunoSEQ multiplex PCR. The table has about 260,000 clones, approximately 88% seen once. The material sequenced was PBMCs or T cells enriched from blood (not recorded which). V and J are TRBV28 and TRBJ1-1; 7 bases agree with TRBD1. The receptor's source is a woman aged 40 to 50 with acute COVID-19. CDR3 bases: TGTGCCAGCAGTTCCTTCGTCCCGGGACAGAATGAAGCTTTCTTT. It specifies CASSSFVPGQNEAFF.